Sequencing of this T cell receptor (beta chain) was carried out in a study of blood T cell repertoires in COVID-19 (dated by TCRdb to the early 2020s). Study-level background: Samples from collaborators originated in the United States, Italy and Spain and spanned both the acute and convalescent phases of COVID-19. The prospective study material was composed of cDNA or gDNA derived from T cells, B-cell-depleted T cells, or PBMCs. The dataset comprised deeply sampled blood TCRbeta repertoires from subjects exposed to, actively infected with, or recovered from COVID-19. The repertoires were released in a freely available public database meant as a resource for research on the immune response to SARS-CoV-2. Samples came from the ongoing ImmuneRACE study (first 160 participants) plus 1,254 subjects from 6 global collaborators. Sample metadata almost always included a de-identified subject ID, COVID-19 status, age in years and sex. HLA class I and class II types, where available, came from metadata supplied by the sample provider rather than from assay-based typing.

Results and caveats for the whole study, not just this receptor: Clinical and demographic metadata were provided uncurated, with the amount varying by source and participant.

The collaborating institutions used their own protocols to collect whole blood in K2EDTA tubes. For TCRbeta analysis, collaborator samples were shipped as frozen whole blood, as isolated PBMCs, or as DNA extracted from either sample type. TCRbeta CDR3 regions were amplified from genomic DNA by means of the immunoSEQ Assay, a bias-controlled multiplex PCR. Per the original workflow: The number of nucleated cells in each sample was estimated by amplification of reference gene primers within the assay. To quantify the absolute abundance of each unique TCRbeta CDR3 rearrangement, sequence reads were collapsed and filtered. Productive Simpson clonality was computed per sample as the square root of Simpson's diversity index over productive rearrangements. Entries here come from immuneACCESS through TCRdb and include only in-frame sequences with V and J called. Some clones fail to appear in such tables; in the studies checked, an unresolved V gene covers under half of the shortfall, and the cause of the remainder is unknown. Clone size and V and J calls were adopted from that table, with D and trimming inferred from the DNA. Counted in this sample were approximately 67,000 clones; around 85% of them appeared once. The ten largest account for 15% to 20% of the sample.

The CDR3 covers 14 residues, taking in both the cysteine and the phenylalanine. The kept DNA is CDR3 alone, 42 bases in frame from the first base. Unmatched junction bases come to 8, with V trimmed by 3 bases and J by 9 bases. The germline V gene (reference sequence) yields GTSNPN for CDR1 and SVGIG for CDR2. Regarding this clone: Its specific antigen is unknown. The sample holds no much larger clone one base away, and base qualities are not on file.

The sequenced sample was peripheral blood. The rearranged chain carries TRBV30 and TRBJ2-1, with TRBD2 identical over 10 junction bases. The clonotype originates from a woman aged 80 or older with acute or convalescent COVID-19. The CDR3 here reads CAWSSGRAHGEQFF. The bases read TGTGCCTGGAGCAGCGGGAGGGCCCACGGTGAGCAGTTCTTC.